The clone carrying this T cell receptor beta chain was detected a few times. Its antigen remains unknown. This sample was taken from a study of Graves' ophthalmopathy and Graves' hyperthyroidism. Hyperthyroidism patients were newly diagnosed, under 2 months' duration, aged 18 to 65. Ineligible for inclusion were patients with other autoimmune diseases, uncontrolled infections, pregnancy or lactation. Scientists amplified the TCR beta CDR3 regions from RNA transcripts. Scientists carried out first-round RT-PCR using HTBI primers and then a second-round multiplex PCR. TCRdb reanalysed the multiplex PCR reads using MiXCR and keeps one entry per CDR3 protein. The sample includes a few hundred thousand distinct CDR3 sequences, under 40% of them seen just once. CDR1 and CDR2 (germline): WSHSY, SAAADI. Trimming removed 6 bases from V and 0 bases from J; junction bases left unmatched: 8. The CDR3 is 15 residues long.

The study's findings and limits: Classification of ophthalmopathy versus stable hyperthyroidism by a 13-signature model yielded about 88% sensitivity and 70% to 83% specificity. Ophthalmopathy progression predictions by the model showed nearly 75% specificity and 70.59% sensitivity.

The receptor was isolated from an adult man with Graves' hyperthyroidism. Source material: peripheral blood or thyroid tissue (not recorded which). V usage is TRBV10-2 and J usage is TRBJ2-7, with TRBD1 matching 7 bases. In DNA, the CDR3 is TGCGCCAGCAGGAGAAACCGGGACAGCTCCTACGAGCAGTACTTC. This gives the protein CASRRNRDSSYEQYF.